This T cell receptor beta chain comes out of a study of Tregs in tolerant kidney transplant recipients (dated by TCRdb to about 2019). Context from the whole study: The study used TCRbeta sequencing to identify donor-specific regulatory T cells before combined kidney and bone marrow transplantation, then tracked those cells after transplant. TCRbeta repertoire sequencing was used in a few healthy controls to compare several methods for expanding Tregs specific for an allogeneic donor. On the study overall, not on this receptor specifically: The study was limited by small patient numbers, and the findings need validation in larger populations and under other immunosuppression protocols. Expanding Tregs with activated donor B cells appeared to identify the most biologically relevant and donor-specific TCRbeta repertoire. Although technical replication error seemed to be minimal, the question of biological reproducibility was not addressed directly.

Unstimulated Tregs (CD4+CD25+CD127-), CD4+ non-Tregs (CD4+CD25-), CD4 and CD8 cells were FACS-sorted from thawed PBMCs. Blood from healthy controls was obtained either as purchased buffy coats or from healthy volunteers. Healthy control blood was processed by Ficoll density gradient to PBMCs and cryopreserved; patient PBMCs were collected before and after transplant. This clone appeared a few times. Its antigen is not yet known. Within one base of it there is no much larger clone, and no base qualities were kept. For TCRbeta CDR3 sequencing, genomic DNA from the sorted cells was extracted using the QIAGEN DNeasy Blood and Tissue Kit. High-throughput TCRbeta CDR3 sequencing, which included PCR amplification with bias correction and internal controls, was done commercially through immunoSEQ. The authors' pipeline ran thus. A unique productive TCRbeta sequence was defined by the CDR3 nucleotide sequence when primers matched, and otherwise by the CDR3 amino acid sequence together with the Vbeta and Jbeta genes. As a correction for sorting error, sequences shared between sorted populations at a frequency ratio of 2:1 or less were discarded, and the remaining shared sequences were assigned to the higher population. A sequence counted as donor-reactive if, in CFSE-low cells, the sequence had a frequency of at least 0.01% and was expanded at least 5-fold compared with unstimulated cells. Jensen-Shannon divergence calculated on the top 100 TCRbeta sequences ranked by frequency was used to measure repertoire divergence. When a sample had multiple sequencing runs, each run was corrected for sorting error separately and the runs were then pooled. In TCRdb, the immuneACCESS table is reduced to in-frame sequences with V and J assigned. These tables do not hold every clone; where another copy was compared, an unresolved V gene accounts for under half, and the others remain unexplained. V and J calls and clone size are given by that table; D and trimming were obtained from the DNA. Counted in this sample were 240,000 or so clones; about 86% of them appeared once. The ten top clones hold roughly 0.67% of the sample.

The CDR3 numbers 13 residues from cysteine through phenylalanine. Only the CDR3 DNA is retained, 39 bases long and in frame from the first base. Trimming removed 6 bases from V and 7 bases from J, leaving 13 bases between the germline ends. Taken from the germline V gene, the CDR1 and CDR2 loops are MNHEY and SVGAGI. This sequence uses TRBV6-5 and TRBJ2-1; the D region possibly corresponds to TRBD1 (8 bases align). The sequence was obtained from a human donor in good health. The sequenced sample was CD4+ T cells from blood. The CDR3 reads CASSKQGGNEQFF. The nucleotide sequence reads TGTGCCAGCAGCAAACAGGGGGGGAATGAGCAGTTCTTC.